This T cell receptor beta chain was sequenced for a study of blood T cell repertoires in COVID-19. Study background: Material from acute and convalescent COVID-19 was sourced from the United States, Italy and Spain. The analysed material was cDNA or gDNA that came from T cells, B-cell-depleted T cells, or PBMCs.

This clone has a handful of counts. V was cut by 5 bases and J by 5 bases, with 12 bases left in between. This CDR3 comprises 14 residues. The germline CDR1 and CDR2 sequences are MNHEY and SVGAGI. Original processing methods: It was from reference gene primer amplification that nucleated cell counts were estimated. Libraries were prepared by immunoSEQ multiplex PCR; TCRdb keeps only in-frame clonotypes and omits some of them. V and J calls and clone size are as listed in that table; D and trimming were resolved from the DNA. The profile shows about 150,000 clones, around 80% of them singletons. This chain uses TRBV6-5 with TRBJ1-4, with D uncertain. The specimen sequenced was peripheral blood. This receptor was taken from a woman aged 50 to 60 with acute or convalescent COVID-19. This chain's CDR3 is CASSHAFQNEKLFF. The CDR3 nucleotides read TGTGCCAGCAGTCACGCGTTCCAAAATGAAAAACTGTTTTTT.